The clone carrying this T cell receptor (beta chain) was found many times. The CDR3 loop spans 14 amino acids. V shed 2 bases and J shed 13 bases, with 20 bases lying between them. Germline V lookup: CDR1 MNHEY, CDR2 SMNVEV (reference sequence). This entry belongs to a study of T cells in Graves' hyperthyroidism and ophthalmopathy. There were TCR beta CDR3 regions amplified from RNA transcripts. First-round RT-PCR targeting the TCR CDR3 was performed with the HTBI primer set. MiXCR was run by TCRdb on the multiplex PCR reads, yielding one entry per CDR3 protein. The profile shows around 200,000 distinct CDR3 sequences, about 17% of them singletons.

The sequence derives from a woman in her fifties or sixties with Graves' hyperthyroidism. The J gene is TRBJ1-1, the V gene TRBV27; no definite D call. The sequenced sample consisted of blood. CDR3 coding DNA: TGTGCCAGCAGTTTAAGAAGAGCGGCAGACCGCAGTTTCTTT. It specifies CASSLRRAADRSFF.